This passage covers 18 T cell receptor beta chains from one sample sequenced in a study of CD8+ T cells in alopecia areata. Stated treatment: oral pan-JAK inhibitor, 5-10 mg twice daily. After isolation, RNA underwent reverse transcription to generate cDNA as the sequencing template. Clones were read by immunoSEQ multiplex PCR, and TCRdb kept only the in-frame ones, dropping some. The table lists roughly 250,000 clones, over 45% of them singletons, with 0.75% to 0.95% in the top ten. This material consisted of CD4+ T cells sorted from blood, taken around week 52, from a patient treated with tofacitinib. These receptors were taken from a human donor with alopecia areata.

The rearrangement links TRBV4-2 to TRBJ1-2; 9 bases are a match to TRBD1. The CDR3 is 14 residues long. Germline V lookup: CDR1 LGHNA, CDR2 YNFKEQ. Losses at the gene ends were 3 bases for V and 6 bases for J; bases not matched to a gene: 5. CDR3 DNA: TGTGCCAGCAGCCACCTCCGGGACAGGGATGGCTACACCTTC. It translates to CASSHLRDRDGYTF.

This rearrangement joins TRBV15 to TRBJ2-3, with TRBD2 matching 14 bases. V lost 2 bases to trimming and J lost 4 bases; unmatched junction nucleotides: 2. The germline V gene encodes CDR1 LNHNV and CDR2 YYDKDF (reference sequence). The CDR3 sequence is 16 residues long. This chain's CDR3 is CATSRRLAGGADTQYF. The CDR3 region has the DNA TGTGCCACCAGCAGAAGACTAGCGGGGGGGGCAGATACGCAGTATTTT.

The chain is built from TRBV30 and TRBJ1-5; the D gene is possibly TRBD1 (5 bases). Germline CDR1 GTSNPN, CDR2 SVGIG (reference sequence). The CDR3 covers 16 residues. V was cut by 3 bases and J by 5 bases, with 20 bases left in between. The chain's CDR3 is CAWSPGGGWFDQPQHF. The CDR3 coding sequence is TGTGCCTGGAGCCCCGGGGGAGGGTGGTTCGATCAGCCCCAGCATTTT.

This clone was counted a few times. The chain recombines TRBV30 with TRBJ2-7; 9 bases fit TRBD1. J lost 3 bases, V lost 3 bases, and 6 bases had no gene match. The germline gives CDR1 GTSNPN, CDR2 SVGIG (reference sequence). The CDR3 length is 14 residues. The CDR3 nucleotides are TGTGCCTGGAGACGTAGGGGACAGGGCTACGAGCAGTACTTC. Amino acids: CAWRRRGQGYEQYF.

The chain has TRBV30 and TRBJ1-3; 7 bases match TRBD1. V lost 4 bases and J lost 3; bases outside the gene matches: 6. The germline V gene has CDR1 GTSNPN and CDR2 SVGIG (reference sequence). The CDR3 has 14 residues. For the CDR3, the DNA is TGTGCCTGGACCGCCGGGGACAGTGGAAACACCATATATTTT. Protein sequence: CAWTAGDSGNTIYF.

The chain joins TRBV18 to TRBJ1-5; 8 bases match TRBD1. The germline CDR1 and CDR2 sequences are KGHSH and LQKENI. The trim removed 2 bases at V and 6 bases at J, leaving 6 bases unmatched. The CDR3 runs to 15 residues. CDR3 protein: CASSPKAQGGQPQHF. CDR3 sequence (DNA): TGTGCCAGCTCACCAAAGGCACAGGGGGGTCAGCCCCAGCATTTT.

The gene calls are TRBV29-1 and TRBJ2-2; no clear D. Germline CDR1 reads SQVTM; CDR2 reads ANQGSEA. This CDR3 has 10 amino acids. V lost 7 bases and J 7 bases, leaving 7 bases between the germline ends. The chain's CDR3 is CSASNGELFF. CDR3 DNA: TGCAGCGCTTCTAACGGGGAGCTGTTTTTT.

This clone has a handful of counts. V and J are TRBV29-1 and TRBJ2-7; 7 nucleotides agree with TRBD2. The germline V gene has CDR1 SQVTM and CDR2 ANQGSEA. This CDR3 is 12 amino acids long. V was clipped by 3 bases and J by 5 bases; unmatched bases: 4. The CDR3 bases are TGCAGCGTTGATTGGGGGGGAAACGAGCAGTACTTC. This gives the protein CSVDWGGNEQYF.

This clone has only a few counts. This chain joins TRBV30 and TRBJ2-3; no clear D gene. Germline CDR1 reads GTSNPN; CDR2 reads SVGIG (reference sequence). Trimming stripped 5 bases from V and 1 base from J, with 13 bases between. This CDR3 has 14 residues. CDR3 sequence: CAWELNGGTDTQYF. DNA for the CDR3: TGTGCCTGGGAGTTGAATGGGGGCACAGATACGCAGTATTTT.

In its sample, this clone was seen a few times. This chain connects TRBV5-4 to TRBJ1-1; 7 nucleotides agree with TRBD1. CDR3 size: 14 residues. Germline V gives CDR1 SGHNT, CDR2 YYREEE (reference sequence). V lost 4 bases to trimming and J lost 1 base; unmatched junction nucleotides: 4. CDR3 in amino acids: CASSPGQRNTEAFF. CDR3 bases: TGTGCCAGCAGCCCGGGACAGAGGAACACTGAAGCTTTCTTT.

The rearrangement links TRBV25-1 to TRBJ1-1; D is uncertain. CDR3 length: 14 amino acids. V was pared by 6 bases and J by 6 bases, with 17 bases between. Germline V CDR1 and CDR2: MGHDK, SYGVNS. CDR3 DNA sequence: TGTGCCAGCAGAGGCACGTCAGGCTTGGCTGAAGCTTTCTTT. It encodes CASRGTSGLAEAFF. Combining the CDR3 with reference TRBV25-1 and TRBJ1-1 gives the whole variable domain EADIYQTPRYLVIGTGKKITLECSQTMGHDKMYWYQQDPGMELHLIHYSYGVNSTEKGDLSSESTVSRIRTEHFPLTLESARPSHTSQYLCASRGTSGLAEAFFGQGTRLTVV.

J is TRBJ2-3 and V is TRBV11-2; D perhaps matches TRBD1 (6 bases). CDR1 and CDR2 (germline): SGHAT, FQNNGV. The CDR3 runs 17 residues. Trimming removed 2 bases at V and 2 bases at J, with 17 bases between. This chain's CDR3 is CASSLTYRASITDTQYF. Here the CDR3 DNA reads TGTGCCAGCAGCTTAACCTACAGGGCTTCGATCACAGATACGCAGTATTTT.

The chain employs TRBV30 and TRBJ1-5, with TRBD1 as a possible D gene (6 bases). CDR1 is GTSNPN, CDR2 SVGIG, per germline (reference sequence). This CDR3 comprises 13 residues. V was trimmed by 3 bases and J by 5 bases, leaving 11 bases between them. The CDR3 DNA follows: TGTGCCTGGAGGGTAGGGGGAGATCAGCCCCAGCATTTT. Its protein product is CAWRVGGDQPQHF.

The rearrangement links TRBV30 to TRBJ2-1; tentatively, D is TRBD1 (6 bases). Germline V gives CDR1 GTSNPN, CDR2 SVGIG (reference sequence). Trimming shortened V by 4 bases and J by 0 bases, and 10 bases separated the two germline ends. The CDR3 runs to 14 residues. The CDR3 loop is CAWIPRGSYNEQFF. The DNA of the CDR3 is TGTGCCTGGATCCCCAGGGGCTCCTACAATGAGCAGTTCTTC.

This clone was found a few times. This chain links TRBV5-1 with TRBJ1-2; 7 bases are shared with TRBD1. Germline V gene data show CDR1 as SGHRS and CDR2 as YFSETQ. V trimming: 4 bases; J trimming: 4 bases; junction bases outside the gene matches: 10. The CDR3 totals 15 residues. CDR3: CASSTTIDRAYGYTF. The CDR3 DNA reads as TGCGCCAGCAGCACTACTATAGACAGGGCCTATGGCTACACCTTC.

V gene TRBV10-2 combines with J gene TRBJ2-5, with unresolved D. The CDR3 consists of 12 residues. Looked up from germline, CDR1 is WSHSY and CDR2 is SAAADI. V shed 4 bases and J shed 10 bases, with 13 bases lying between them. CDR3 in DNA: TGCGCCAGCAGTGCTAACACGAAAATCCAGTACTTC. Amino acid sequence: CASSANTKIQYF.

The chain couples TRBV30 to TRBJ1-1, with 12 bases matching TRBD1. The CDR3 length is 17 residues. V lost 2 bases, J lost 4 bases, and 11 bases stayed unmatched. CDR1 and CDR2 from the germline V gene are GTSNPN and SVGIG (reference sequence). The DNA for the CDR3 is TGTGCCTGGAGTATGCAGGGACAGGGGGCCCGCATCACTGAAGCTTTCTTT. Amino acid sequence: CAWSMQGQGARITEAFF.

Here the CDR3 DNA reads TGTGCCACCAGCTCAAGAACGGGGGGCGGGACAGATACGCAGTATTTT. Translating it yields CATSSRTGGGTDTQYF. J is TRBJ2-3 and V is TRBV15; maybe TRBD2 (7 bases). Trimming cost V 5 bases and J 3 bases, with 18 bases left between them. Germline CDR1 reads LNHNV; CDR2 reads YYDKDF (reference sequence). The length of the CDR3 is 16 residues.